This T cell receptor (beta chain) comes out of a study of human T cells and chemical hapten exposure. This clonotype was counted ten times or more. As yet, its antigen is unknown. The library gave individual cDNA molecules unique molecular identifiers. MiXCR, applied by TCRdb to the RACE reads, yields one record per CDR3 protein. The table shows 30,000 to 40,000 distinct CDR3 sequences, with around 12% occurring only once. Time point here: pre-sensitization, week 0. The treatment is: therapeutic diphenylcyclopropenone sensitization with weekly scalp DPC. It was unfractionated whole blood from which total RNA was extracted. Germline trimming cut 0 bases from V and 14 bases from J; bases unmatched to any gene: 4. Germline V gene data show CDR1 as LGHDT and CDR2 as YNNKEL (reference sequence). The length of the CDR3 is 12 residues. General observations from the study: A positive correlation with patch test score was shown by PT1 expanded TCR counts.

Sequencing used whole blood, obtained in connection with sensitization to the hapten diphenylcyclopropenone (DPC). This rearrangement joins TRBV3-1 to TRBJ2-1; 7 positions match TRBD1. This sequence was found in a woman aged 40-49 years with alopecia areata. Some clones in this sample may be carry-over from other donors' samples. The CDR3, as DNA: TGTGCCAGCAGCCAAGAAGGGACAGAGAAGTTCTTC. This encodes CASSQEGTEKFF.